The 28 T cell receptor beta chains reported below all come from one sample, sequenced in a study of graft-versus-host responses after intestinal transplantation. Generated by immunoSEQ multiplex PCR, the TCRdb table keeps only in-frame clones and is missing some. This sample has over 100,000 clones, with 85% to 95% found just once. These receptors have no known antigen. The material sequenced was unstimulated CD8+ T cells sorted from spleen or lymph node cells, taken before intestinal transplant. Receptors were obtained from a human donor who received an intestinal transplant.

The CDR3 spells CASSPDRAGDQPQHF. The CDR3 DNA reads as TGTGCCAGTAGTCCAGACAGGGCGGGAGATCAGCCCCAGCATTTT. The V gene is TRBV19, the J gene TRBJ1-5, with 7 positions matching TRBD1. The CDR3 spans 15 residues. V was clipped by 5 bases and J by 5 bases; unmatched bases: 9. Germline V gives CDR1 LNHDA, CDR2 SQIVND (reference sequence). Combining the CDR3 with reference TRBV19 and TRBJ1-5 gives the whole variable domain DGGITQSPKYLFRKEGQNVTLSCEQNLNHDAMYWYRQDPGQGLRLIYYSQIVNDFQKGDIAEGYSVSREKKESFPLTVTSAQKNPTAFYLCASSPDRAGDQPQHFGDGTRLSIL.

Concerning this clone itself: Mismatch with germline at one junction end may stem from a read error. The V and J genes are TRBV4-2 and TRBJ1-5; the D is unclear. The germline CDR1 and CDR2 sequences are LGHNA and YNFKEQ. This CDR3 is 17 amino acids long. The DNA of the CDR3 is TGTGCCAGCAGCCCCCCCCGAGGGCAAGGTAGCGATCAGCCCCAGCATTTT. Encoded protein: CASSPPRGQGSDQPQHF.

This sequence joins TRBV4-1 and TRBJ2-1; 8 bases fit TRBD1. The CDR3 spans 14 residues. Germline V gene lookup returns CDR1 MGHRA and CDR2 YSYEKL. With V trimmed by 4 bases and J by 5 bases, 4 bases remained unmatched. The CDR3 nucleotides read TGCGCCAGCAGCCCACGGGGACAGGACAATGAGCAGTTCTTC. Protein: CASSPRGQDNEQFF.

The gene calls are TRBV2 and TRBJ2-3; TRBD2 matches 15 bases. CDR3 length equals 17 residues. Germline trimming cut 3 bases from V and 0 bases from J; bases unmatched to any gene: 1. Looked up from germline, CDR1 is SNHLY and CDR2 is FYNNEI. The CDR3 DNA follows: TGTGCCAGCAGTGAGGGACTAGCGGGGGGTAGCACAGATACGCAGTATTTT. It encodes CASSEGLAGGSTDTQYF.

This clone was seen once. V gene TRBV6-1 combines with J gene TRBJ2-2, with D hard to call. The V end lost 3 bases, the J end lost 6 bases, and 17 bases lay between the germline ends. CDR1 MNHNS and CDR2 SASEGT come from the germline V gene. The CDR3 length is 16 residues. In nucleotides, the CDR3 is TGTGCCAGCAGTGATGCCTGGGCCCTGGGGTCCGGGGAGCTGTTTTTT. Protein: CASSDAWALGSGELFF.

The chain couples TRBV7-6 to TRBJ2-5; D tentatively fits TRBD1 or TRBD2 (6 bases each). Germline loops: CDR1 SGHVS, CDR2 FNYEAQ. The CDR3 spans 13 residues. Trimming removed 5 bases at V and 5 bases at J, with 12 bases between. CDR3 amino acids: CASSPRDTETQYF. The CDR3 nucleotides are TGTGCCAGCAGCCCGCGGGACACTGAGACCCAGTACTTC.

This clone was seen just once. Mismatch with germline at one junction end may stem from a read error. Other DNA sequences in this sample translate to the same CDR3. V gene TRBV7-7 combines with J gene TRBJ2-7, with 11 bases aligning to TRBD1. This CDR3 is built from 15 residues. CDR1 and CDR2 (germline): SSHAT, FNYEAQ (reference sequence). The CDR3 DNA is TGTGCTAGCAGCCCCGGGACAGGGGGTTCCTACGAGCAGTACTTC. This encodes CASSPGTGGSYEQYF.

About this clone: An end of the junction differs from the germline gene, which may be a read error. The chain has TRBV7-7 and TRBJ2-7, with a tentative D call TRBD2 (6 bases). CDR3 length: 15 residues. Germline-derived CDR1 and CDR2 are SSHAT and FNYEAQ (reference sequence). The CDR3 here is CASSLGAGPNYEQYF. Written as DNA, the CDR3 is TGTGCTAGCAGCTTAGGTGCGGGACCCAACTACGAGCAGTACTTC.

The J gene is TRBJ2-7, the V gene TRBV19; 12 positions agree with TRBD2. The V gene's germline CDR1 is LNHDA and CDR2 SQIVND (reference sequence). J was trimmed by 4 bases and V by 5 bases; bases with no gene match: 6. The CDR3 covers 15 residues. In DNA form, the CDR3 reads TGTGCCAGTAGTCCCGGACTAGCGGGAACGTACGAGCAGTACTTC. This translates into CASSPGLAGTYEQYF.

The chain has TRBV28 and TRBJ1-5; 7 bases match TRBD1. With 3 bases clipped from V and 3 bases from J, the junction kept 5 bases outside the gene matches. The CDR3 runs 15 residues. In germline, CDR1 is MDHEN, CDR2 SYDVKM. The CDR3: CASSLLTGDNQPQHF. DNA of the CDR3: TGTGCCAGCAGTTTGCTCACAGGGGACAATCAGCCCCAGCATTTT.

CDR3 in amino acids: CASSPTFNPRVTGELFF. The CDR3 DNA is TGTGCCAGCAGTCCTACTTTCAACCCCCGGGTCACCGGGGAGCTGTTTTTT. The chain recombines TRBV28 with TRBJ2-2; D is uncertain. CDR1 MDHEN and CDR2 SYDVKM come from the germline V gene. The CDR3 has 17 residues. Trimming cost V 5 bases and J 4 bases, with 20 bases left between them.

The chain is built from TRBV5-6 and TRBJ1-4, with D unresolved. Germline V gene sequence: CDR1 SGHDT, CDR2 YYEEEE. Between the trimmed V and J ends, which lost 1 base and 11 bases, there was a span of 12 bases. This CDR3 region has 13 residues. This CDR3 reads CASSLSESPKLFF. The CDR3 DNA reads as TGTGCCAGCAGCTTGAGCGAGAGCCCGAAACTGTTTTTT.

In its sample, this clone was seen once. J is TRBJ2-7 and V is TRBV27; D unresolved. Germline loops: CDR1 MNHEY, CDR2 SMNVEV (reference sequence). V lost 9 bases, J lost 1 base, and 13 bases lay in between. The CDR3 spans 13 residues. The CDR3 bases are TGTGCCAGTGGTTTTGGCAGGTCCTACGAGCAGTACTTC. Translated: CASGFGRSYEQYF.

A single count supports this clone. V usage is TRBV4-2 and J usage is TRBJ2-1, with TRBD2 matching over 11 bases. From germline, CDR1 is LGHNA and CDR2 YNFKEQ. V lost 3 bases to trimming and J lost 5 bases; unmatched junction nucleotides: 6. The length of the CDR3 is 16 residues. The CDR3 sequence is CASSHIAGGLNNEQFF. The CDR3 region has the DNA TGTGCCAGCAGCCATATAGCGGGAGGGCTCAACAATGAGCAGTTCTTC.

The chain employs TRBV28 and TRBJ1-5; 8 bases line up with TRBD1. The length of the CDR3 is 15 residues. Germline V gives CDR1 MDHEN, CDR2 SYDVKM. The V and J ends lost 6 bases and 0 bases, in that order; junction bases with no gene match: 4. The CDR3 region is CASSKDRDSNQPQHF. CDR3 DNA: TGTGCCAGCAGCAAGGACAGGGATAGCAATCAGCCCCAGCATTTT.

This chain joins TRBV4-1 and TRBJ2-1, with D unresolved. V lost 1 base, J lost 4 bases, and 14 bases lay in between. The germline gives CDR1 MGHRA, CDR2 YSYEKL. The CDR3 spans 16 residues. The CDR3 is CASSQVETKIYNEQFF. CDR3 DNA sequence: TGCGCCAGCAGCCAAGTAGAGACAAAAATATACAATGAGCAGTTCTTC.

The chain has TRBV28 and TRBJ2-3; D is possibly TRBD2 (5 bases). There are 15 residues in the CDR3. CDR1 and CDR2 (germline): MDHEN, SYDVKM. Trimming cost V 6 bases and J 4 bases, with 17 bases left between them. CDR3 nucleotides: TGTGCCAGCAGCCTGAGGACGTTGGAGGCAGATACGCAGTATTTT. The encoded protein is CASSLRTLEADTQYF.

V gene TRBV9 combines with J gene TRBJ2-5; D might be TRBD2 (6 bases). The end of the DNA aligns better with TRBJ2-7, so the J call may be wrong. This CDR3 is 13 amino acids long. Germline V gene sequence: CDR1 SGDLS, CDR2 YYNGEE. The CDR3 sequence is CASSIGTPYEQYF. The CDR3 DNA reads TGTGCCAGCAGCATCGGGACTCCCTACGAGCAGTACTTC.

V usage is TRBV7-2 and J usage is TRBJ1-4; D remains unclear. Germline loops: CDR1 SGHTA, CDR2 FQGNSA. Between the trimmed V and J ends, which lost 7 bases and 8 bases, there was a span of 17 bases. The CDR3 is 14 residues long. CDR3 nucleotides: TGTGCCAGCACCGCCCCCCAAGTGCGCGAAAAACTGTTTTTT. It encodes CASTAPQVREKLFF.

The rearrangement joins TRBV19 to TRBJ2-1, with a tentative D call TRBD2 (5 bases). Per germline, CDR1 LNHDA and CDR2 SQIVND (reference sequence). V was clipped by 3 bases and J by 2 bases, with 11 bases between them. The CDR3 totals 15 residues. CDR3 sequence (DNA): TGTGCCAGTAGTATTCCTGGGAGTACCTACAATGAGCAGTTCTTC. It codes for CASSIPGSTYNEQFF.

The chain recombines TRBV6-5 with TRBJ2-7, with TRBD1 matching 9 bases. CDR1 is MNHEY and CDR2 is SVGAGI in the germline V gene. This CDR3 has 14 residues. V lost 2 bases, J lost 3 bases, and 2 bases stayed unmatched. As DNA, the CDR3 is TGTGCCAGCAGTTACGGGACAGGGAACTACGAGCAGTACTTC. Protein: CASSYGTGNYEQYF.

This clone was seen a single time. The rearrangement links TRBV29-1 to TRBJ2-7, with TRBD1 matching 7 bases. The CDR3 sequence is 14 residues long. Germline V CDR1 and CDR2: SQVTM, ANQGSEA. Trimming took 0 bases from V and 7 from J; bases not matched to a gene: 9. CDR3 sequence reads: CSVEDRRQGQEQYF. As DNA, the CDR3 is TGCAGCGTTGAAGATCGTCGACAGGGCCAAGAGCAGTACTTC.

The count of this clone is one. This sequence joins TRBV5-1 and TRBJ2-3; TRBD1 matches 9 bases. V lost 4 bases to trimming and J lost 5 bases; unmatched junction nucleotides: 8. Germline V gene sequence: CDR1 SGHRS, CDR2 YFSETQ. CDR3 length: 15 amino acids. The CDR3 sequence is CASSIGQGSGDTQYF. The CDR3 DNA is TGCGCCAGCAGCATCGGACAGGGGTCGGGAGATACGCAGTATTTT.

CDR3 DNA: TGTGCCAGTTCAGGGGGCGATTACGAGCAGTACTTC. It is translated as CASSGGDYEQYF. The gene calls are TRBV6-1 and TRBJ2-7; 8 bases agree with TRBD1. V dropped 9 bases and J dropped 4; count of bases not matched to a gene: 5. The CDR3 has 12 residues. CDR1 and CDR2 (germline): MNHNS, SASEGT.

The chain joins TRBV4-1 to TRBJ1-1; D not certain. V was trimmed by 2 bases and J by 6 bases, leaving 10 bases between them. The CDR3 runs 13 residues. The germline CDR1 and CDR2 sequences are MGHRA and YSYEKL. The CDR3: CASSQRRESEAFF. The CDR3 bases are TGCGCCAGCAGCCAAAGGCGGGAATCTGAAGCTTTCTTT.

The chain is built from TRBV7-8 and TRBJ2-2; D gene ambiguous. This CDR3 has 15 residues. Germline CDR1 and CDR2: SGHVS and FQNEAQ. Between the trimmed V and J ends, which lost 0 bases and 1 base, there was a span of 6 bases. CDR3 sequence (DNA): TGTGCCAGCAGCTTAGCAGGAGAGAACACCGGGGAGCTGTTTTTT. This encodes CASSLAGENTGELFF.

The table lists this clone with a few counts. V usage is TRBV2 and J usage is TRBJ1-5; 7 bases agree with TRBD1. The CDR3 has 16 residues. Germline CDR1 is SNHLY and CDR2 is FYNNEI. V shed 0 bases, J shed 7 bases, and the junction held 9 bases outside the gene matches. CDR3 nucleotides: TGTGCCAGCAGTGAAGCTTTGCTCCGGGACAGCCAGCCCCAGCATTTT. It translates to CASSEALLRDSQPQHF.

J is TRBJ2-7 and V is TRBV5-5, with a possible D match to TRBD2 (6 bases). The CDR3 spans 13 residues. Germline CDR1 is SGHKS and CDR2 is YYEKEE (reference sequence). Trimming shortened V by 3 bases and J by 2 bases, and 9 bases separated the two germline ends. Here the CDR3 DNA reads TGTGCCAGCAGCTGGGAGGAGACCTACGAGCAGTACTTC. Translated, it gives CASSWEETYEQYF.